The 11 T cell receptor beta chains below were found in one sample sequenced in a study of cytomegalovirus exposure and HLA in healthy donors. The PCR used 60 Vbeta and 13 Jbeta primers. Repertoires were generated with immunoSEQ multiplex PCR, while TCRdb's copy carries only in-frame clones and drops some. This table has about 110,000 clones, just over 70% appearing once. The sequencing sample was made of PBMCs. These receptor sequences come from a boy between 10 and 17 years old in good health and CMV-seronegative.

The V and J genes are TRBV7-2 and TRBJ2-2; 8 nucleotides align to TRBD2. Germline V CDR1 and CDR2: SGHTA, FQGNSA. V shed 2 bases, J shed 1 base, and the junction held 3 bases outside the gene matches. The CDR3 runs to 16 residues. In DNA, the CDR3 is TGTGCCAGCAGCTTAAGGGCGGGGGGGAACACCGGGGAGCTGTTTTTT. Its protein product is CASSLRAGGNTGELFF.

The chain recombines TRBV7-3 with TRBJ1-5; D might be TRBD1 (6 bases). CDR1 SGHTA and CDR2 FQGTGA come from the germline V gene. V dropped 2 bases and J dropped 4 bases, with 12 bases sitting between them. The CDR3 has 15 residues. The CDR3 DNA follows: TGTGCCAGCAGCTTAGACGGACAGAATAATCAGCCCCAGCATTTT. Translating it yields CASSLDGQNNQPQHF.

This clone has only one observation. The chain links TRBV27 to TRBJ2-7; 10 bases map to TRBD1. V was clipped by 6 bases and J by 8 bases; unmatched bases: 10. The CDR3 is 14 residues long. The germline gives CDR1 MNHEY, CDR2 SMNVEV (reference sequence). The CDR3 is CASRPGQGSFKQYF. CDR3 in DNA: TGTGCCAGCAGACCGGGACAGGGGTCGTTCAAGCAGTACTTC.

This sequence joins TRBV5-6 and TRBJ2-1, with TRBD2 identical over 9 bases. The CDR3 loop spans 15 amino acids. Losses at the gene ends were 0 bases for V and 5 bases for J; bases not matched to a gene: 3. Germline V lookup: CDR1 SGHDT, CDR2 YYEEEE. CDR3 amino acids: CASSLGSGRHNEQFF. The CDR3 nucleotides are TGTGCCAGCAGCTTGGGCAGCGGGAGGCACAATGAGCAGTTCTTC.

This chain links TRBV5-4 with TRBJ2-5, with 7 bases that match TRBD1. V was pared by 3 bases and J by 0 bases, with 11 bases of the junction left unmatched. The CDR3 length is 17 residues. Germline-derived CDR1 and CDR2 are SGHNT and YYREEE (reference sequence). The CDR3 sequence: CASSSPSGQEYQETQYF. CDR3 sequence (DNA): TGTGCCAGCAGCTCCCCGAGTGGACAGGAGTACCAAGAGACCCAGTACTTC. The full variable domain, completed using reference TRBV5-4 and TRBJ2-5, is ETGVTQSPTHLIKTRGQQVTLRCSSQSGHNTVSWYQQALGQGPQFIFQYYREEENGRGNFPPRFSGLQFPNYSSELNVNALELDDSALYLCASSSPSGQEYQETQYFGPGTRLLVL.

This rearrangement joins TRBV4-3 to TRBJ1-3; 8 bases align to TRBD1. This CDR3 region has 14 residues. Germline V gives CDR1 LGHNA, CDR2 YSLEER. J lost 3 bases, V lost 6 bases, and 4 bases had no gene match. This CDR3 reads CASSFGQGGNTIYF. In nucleotides, the CDR3 is TGCGCCAGCAGTTTCGGACAGGGTGGAAACACCATATATTTT.

V and J are TRBV5-1 and TRBJ2-3; 13 positions agree with TRBD2. The CDR3 length is 16 residues. J lost 3 bases, V lost 6 bases, and 7 bases had no gene match. The germline V gene has CDR1 SGHRS and CDR2 YFSETQ. Written as DNA, the CDR3 is TGCGCCAGCAAGTCAGGACTAGCGGGAGTGACAGATACGCAGTATTTT. This encodes CASKSGLAGVTDTQYF.

The genes are TRBV28 and TRBJ2-7; the match to TRBD1 covers 11 bases. In germline, CDR1 is MDHEN, CDR2 SYDVKM. The CDR3 loop spans 15 amino acids. J gave up 2 bases and V 6 bases, and 6 bases lay outside the gene matches. DNA of the CDR3: TGTGCCAGCAGCCCTTCGGGACAGGGGGCCTACGAGCAGTACTTC. This gives the protein CASSPSGQGAYEQYF.

The chain recombines TRBV9 with TRBJ1-1; possible D gene TRBD1, 6 bases. V shed 3 bases and J shed 1 base, with 10 bases lying between them. CDR3 size: 14 residues. Germline-derived CDR1 and CDR2 are SGDLS and YYNGEE. The CDR3 bases are TGTGCCAGCAGCGGCCCGGGACAGAACACTGAAGCTTTCTTT. Translated: CASSGPGQNTEAFF.

V usage is TRBV30 and J usage is TRBJ1-5; a possible D gene is TRBD1 (6 bases). This CDR3 has 15 amino acids. Trimming pared 2 bases from V and 7 bases from J, leaving 18 bases between. In germline, CDR1 is GTSNPN, CDR2 SVGIG (reference sequence). The CDR3 loop reads CAWSPPGQGHQPQHF. DNA of the CDR3: TGTGCCTGGAGTCCCCCGGGCCAGGGACACCAGCCCCAGCATTTT.

This chain joins TRBV19 and TRBJ2-2; 11 bases map to TRBD1. This CDR3 has 16 residues. Germline CDR1 and CDR2: LNHDA and SQIVND (reference sequence). V lost 5 bases, J lost 8 bases, and 10 bases stayed unmatched. CDR3 loop: CASSPPRDRGIGELFF. Here the CDR3 DNA reads TGTGCCAGTAGTCCCCCCCGGGACAGGGGGATAGGGGAGCTGTTTTTT.